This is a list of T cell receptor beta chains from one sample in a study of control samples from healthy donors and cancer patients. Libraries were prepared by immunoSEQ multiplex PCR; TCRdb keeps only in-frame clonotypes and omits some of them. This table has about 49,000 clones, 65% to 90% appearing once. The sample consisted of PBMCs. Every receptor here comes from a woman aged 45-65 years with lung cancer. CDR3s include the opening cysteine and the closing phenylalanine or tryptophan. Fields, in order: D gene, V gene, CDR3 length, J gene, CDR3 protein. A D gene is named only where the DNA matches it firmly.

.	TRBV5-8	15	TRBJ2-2	CASSSGTLNTGELFF
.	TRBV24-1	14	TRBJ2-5	CATSDTRTGETQYF
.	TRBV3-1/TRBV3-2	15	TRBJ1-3	CASSQQGRTGNTIYF
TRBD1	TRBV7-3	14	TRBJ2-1	CASSLTSQGARQFF
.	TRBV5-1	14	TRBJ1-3	CASSLEGPGNTIYF
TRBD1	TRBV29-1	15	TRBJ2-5	CSVGVRTGRSETQYF
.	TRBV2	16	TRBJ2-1	CASSVSTGPVGNEQFF
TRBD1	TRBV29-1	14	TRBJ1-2	CSAAGQSLTHGYTF
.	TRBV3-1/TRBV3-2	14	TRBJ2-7	CASSKTQGGYEQYF
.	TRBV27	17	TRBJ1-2	CASSLSLLTLTGNGYTF
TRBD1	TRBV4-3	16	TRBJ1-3	CASSQTGTGSGNTIYF
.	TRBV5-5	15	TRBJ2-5	CASSPIRRDQETQYF
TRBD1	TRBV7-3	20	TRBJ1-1	CASSLGGQGDPHSPNTEAFF
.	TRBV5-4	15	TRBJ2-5	CASSLANRGGETQYF
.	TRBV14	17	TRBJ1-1	CASSQDYSALRGTEAFF
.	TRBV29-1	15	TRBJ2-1	CSVEEGGYSYNEQFF
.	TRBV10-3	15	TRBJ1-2	CAISESVSALYGYTF
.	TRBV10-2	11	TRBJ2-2	CASSESGELFF
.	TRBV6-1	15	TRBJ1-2	CASSELTTETYGYTF
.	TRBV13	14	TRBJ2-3	CASRPSGETDTQYF
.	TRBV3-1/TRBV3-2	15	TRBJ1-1	CASSQEGGRRTEAFF
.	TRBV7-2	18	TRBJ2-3	CASRARSGIPRGTDTQYF
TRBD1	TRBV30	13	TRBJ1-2	CAWRQGPDYGYTF
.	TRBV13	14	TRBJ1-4	CASSLRGGGEKLFF
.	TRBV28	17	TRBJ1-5	CASSLPQDSYSNQPQHF
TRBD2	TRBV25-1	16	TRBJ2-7	CASSAPGTSSSYEQYF
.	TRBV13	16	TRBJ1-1	CASSLGTGVGNTEAFF
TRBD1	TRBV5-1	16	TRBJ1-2	CASSPTPGQGATGYTF
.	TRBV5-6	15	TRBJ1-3	CASSLGTVNGNTIYF
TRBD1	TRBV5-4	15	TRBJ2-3	CASSPGDRFTDTQYF
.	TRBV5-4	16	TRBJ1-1	CASSHSSYRESTEAFF
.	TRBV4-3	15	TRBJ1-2	CASSQEVFEGGGYTF
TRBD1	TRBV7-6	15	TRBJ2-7	CASRPDRDISYEQYF
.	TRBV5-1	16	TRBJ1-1	CASSSTGGAGNTEAFF
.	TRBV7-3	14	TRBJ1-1	CASSFKGVGAEAFF
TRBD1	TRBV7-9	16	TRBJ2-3	CASSSETGLSTDTQYF
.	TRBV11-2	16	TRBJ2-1	CASSFGQMAGNNEQFF
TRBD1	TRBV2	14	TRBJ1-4	CASIPTGGNEKLFF
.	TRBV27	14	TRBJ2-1	CASSLLGPYNEQFF
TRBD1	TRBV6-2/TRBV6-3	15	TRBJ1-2	CASSHSRDRPNGYTF
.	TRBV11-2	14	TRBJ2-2	CASSPRTNTGELFF
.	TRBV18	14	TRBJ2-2	CASSPQRGTGELFF
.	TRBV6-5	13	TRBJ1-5	CACNTGSNQPQHF
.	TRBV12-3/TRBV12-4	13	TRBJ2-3	CASSWGGPDTQYF
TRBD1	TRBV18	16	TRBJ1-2	CASSIGQGAVNYGYTF
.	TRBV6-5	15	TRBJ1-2	CASSYPGAKGYGYTF
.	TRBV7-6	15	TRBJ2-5	CASSLDRGKPETQYF
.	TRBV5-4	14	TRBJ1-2	CASSSRDGNYGYTF
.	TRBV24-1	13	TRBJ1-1	CATSDVPGTEAFF
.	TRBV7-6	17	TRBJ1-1	CASSLLEDRPSNTEAFF